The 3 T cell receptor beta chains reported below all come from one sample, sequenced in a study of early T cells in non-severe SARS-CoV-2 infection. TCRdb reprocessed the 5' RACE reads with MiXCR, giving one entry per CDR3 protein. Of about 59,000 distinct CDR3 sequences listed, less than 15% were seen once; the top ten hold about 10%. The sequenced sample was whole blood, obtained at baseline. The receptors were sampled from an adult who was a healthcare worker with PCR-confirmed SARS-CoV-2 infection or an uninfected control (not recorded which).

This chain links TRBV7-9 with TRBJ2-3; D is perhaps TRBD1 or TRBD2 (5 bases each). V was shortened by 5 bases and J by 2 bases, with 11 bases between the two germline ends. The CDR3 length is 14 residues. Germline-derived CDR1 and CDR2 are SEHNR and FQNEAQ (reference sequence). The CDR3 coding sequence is TGTGCCAGCAGCCGGGACGGACTCACAGATACGCAGTATTTT. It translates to CASSRDGLTDTQYF.

The CDR3 bases are TGCAGTGCTAGAGGGACAGGGGGTAGTAATTCACCCCTCCACTTT. Its translation is CSARGTGGSNSPLHF. This chain links TRBV20-1 with TRBJ1-6; 10 nucleotides match TRBD1. Germline V CDR1 and CDR2: DFQATT, SNEGSKA (reference sequence). The CDR3 length is 15 residues. The J segment lost 6 bases and the V segment lost 1 base, leaving 3 bases of the junction unmatched.

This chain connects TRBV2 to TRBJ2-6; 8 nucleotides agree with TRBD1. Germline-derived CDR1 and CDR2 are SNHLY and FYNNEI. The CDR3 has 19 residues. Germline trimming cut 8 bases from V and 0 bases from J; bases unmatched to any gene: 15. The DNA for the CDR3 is TGTGCCAGCTTGGGGGAGGCAGGGGGCCCCAGCTCTGGGGCCAACGTCCTGACTTTC. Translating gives CASLGEAGGPSSGANVLTF. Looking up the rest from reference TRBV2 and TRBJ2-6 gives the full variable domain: EPEVTQTPSHQVTQMGQEVILRCVPISNHLYFYWYRQILGQKVEFLVSFYNNEISEKSEIFDDQFSVERPDGSNFTLKIRSTKLEDSAMYFCASLGEAGGPSSGANVLTFGAGSRLTVL.